The clone carrying this T cell receptor (beta chain) has at least ten counts. This CDR3 region has 10 residues. The germline V gene has CDR1 SNHLY and CDR2 FYNNEI. The V end was cut by 8 bases, the J end by 7 bases, with 5 bases between. Investigators prepared the TCR beta libraries by applying iRepertoire HTBI primers and Arm-PCR of CDR3 regions. TCRdb re-called the multiplex PCR reads with MiXCR, one entry per CDR3 protein. The sample yields hundreds of thousands of distinct CDR3 sequences, about 12% seen once. The entry originates in a study of regulatory T cells in long-lasting Graves disease. Across the study: Antithyroid drugs had been taken under 3 months by newly diagnosed Graves' patients.

Noted time point: newly diagnosed GD, antithyroid drugs for less than 3 months. The TCR library used RNA extracted from PBMCs. This sample also appeared in a second study, on T cells in Graves' hyperthyroidism and ophthalmopathy.

The origin of this receptor is a woman aged 25-40 years with Graves disease. The starting material was peripheral blood mononuclear cells (PBMCs), obtained at new diagnosis, from a patient treated with antithyroid drugs. The J gene is TRBJ1-4, the V gene TRBV2; no firm D call. The CDR3 loop reads CASLGEKLFF. In DNA form, the CDR3 reads TGTGCCAGCCTAGGTGAAAAACTGTTTTTT.